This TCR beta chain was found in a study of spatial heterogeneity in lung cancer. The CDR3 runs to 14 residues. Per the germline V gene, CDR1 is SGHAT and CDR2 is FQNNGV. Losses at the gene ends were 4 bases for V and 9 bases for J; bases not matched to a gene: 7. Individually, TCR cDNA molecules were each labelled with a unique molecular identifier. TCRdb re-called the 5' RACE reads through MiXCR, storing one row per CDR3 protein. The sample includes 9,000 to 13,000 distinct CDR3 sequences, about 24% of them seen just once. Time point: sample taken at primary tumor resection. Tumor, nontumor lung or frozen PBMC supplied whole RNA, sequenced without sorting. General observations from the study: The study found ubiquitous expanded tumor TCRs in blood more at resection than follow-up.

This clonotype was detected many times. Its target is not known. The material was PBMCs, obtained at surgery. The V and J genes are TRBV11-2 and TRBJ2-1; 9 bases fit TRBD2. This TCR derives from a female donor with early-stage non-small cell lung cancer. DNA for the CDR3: TGTGCCAGCAGCTCCTTAGCGGGAGCGGGTGAGCAGTTCTTC. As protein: CASSSLAGAGEQFF.